These 5 T cell receptor beta chains share one sample of origin, sequenced in a study of Graves' ophthalmopathy and Graves' hyperthyroidism. Amplified material comprised TCR beta CDR3 regions derived from RNA transcripts. HTBI primers served in a first-round RT-PCR, which a second-round multiplex PCR followed. TCRdb passed the multiplex PCR reads through MiXCR, listing each CDR3 protein once. The sample shows over a million distinct CDR3 sequences, around a third of them seen only once. Sequenced sample: peripheral blood or thyroid tissue (not recorded which). The source of these receptors is an adult man with Graves' hyperthyroidism.

This clonotype was seen ten or more times. The CDR3, as DNA: TGTGCCAGCAGCTCGGGCGGGGGGCACTCTGGGGCCAACGTCCTGACTTTC. Translated, it gives CASSSGGGHSGANVLTF. This chain links TRBV7-3 with TRBJ2-6; TRBD2 matches at 8 bases. Germline lookup yields CDR1 SGHTA and CDR2 FQGTGA. Trimming at V came to 4 bases and at J to 0 bases, leaving 5 bases not matched to a gene. This CDR3 comprises 17 residues.

The chain has TRBV28 and TRBJ1-1, with TRBD1 identical over 8 bases. With 3 bases clipped from V and 5 bases from J, the junction kept 8 bases outside the gene matches. The CDR3 is 15 residues long. CDR1 is MDHEN, CDR2 SYDVKM, per germline. CDR3 bases: TGTGCCAGCAGTTTTCTGGACAGGGTATGGACTGAAGCTTTCTTT. Translation gives CASSFLDRVWTEAFF.

This clonotype was recorded many times. The rearrangement joins TRBV15 to TRBJ2-7; D tentatively fits TRBD1 or TRBD2 (5 bases each). Trimming stripped 9 bases from V and 2 bases from J, with 11 bases between. Germline V gene lookup returns CDR1 LNHNV and CDR2 YYDKDF (reference sequence). This CDR3 spans 12 amino acids. The chain's CDR3 is CATGRGPYEQYF. The CDR3 nucleotides are TGTGCCACGGGACGCGGACCCTACGAGCAGTACTTC.

The chain uses TRBV20-1 and TRBJ2-5, with D perhaps TRBD1 (5 bases). The CDR3 has 13 residues. CDR1 and CDR2 (germline): DFQATT, SNEGSKA (reference sequence). With 0 bases removed from V and 9 bases from J, the gap between germline ends came to 14 bases. The CDR3 here is CSARDWGNQPQYF. The CDR3 DNA follows: TGCAGTGCTAGAGATTGGGGCAATCAGCCCCAGTACTTC.

This clonotype occurred many times. CDR3 sequence (DNA): TGTGCCAGCAGTGAAGCGCGAGGACTAGCCTACGAGCAGTACTTC. This gives the protein CASSEARGLAYEQYF. V gene TRBV2 combines with J gene TRBJ2-7, with 7 bases matching TRBD2. The CDR3 runs 15 residues. CDR1 and CDR2 (germline): SNHLY, FYNNEI. The V and J ends lost 0 bases and 2 bases, in that order; junction bases with no gene match: 4. The complete variable domain, with remaining parts taken from reference TRBV2 and TRBJ2-7, reads EPEVTQTPSHQVTQMGQEVILRCVPISNHLYFYWYRQILGQKVEFLVSFYNNEISEKSEIFDDQFSVERPDGSNFTLKIRSTKLEDSAMYFCASSEARGLAYEQYFGPGTRLTVT.